This is a list of T cell receptor beta chains from one sample in a study of blood T cell repertoires in COVID-19. Sequenced by immunoSEQ multiplex PCR; TCRdb stores in-frame clones only, minus some. The sample consists of around 300,000 clones, roughly nine tenths of them appearing once. Sequencing was done on a sample of PBMCs or T cells enriched from blood (not recorded which). The receptor set was obtained from a woman aged 18-29 years who had recovered from COVID-19. Each CDR3 is given without its conserved first and last residue. Each record gives: J gene, V gene, CDR3 protein.

TRBJ1-2 | TRBV6-1 | ASSEAVSYNYGYT
TRBJ2-7 | TRBV4-1 | ASSQDPPGTGVYEQY
TRBJ1-4 | TRBV7-6 | ASSLTVFSTNEKLF
TRBJ1-5 | TRBV19 | ASSRRNGGWGSNQPQH
TRBJ1-2 | TRBV2 | ASSLNYGYT
TRBJ2-3 | TRBV3-1/TRBV3-2 | ASSLGAGGSADTQY
TRBJ1-1 | TRBV3-1/TRBV3-2 | ASSQGKGKAEAF
TRBJ2-7 | TRBV10-2 | ASSRTLTYEQY
TRBJ2-5 | TRBV5-6 | ASSYQGTQY
TRBJ2-1 | TRBV18 | ASSPFAGAPEYNEQF